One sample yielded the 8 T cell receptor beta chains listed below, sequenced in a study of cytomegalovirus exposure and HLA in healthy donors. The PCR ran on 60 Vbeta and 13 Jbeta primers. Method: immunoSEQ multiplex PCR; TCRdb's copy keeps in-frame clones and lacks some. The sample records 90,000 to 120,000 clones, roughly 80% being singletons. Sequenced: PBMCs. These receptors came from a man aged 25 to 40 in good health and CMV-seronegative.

The CDR3 DNA reads TGTGCCTGGAATCGAGGCGGGATTTACAATGAGCAGTTCTTC. Translation: CAWNRGGIYNEQFF. The chain has TRBV30 and TRBJ2-1; D perhaps matches TRBD2 (6 bases). The germline V and J ends were trimmed by 4 bases and 4 bases, with 14 bases remaining between them. The CDR3 runs 14 residues. Looked up from germline, CDR1 is GTSNPN and CDR2 is SVGIG (reference sequence). Looking up the rest from reference TRBV30 and TRBJ2-1 gives the full variable domain: SQTIHQWPATLVQPVGSPLSLECTVEGTSNPNLYWYRQAAGRGLQLLFYSVGIGQISSEVPQNLSASRPQDRQFILSSKKLLLSDSGFYLCAWNRGGIYNEQFFGPGTRLTVL.

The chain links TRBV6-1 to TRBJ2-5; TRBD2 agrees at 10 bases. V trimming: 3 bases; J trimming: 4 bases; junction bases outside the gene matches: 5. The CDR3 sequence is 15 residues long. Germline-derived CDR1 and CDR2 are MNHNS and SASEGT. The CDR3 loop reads CASSESGGAAETQYF. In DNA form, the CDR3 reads TGTGCCAGCAGTGAGAGCGGGGGGGCGGCAGAGACCCAGTACTTC.

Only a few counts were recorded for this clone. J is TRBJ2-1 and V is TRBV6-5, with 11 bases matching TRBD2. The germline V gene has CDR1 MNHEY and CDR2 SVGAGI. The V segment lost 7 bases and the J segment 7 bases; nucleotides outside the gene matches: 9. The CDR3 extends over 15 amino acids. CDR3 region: CASTPSGRRRNEQFF. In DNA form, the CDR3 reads TGTGCCAGCACCCCTAGCGGGAGGAGAAGGAATGAGCAGTTCTTC.

The DNA of the CDR3 is TGTGCCAGCAGCCCCACGGGAGCCGGGGAGCTGTTTTTT. Residues: CASSPTGAGELFF. This chain uses TRBV5-4 with TRBJ2-2; D is possibly TRBD2 (6 bases). This CDR3 comprises 13 residues. V was trimmed by 4 bases and J by 6 bases, leaving 10 bases between them. The germline V gene encodes CDR1 SGHNT and CDR2 YYREEE (reference sequence).

In nucleotides, the CDR3 is TGTGCCAGCAGTTCCTGGGGGGGGTCCTCCTACGAGCAGTACTTC. Residues: CASSSWGGSSYEQYF. The V and J genes are TRBV11-3 and TRBJ2-7, with 7 bases identical to TRBD2. J lost 0 bases, V lost 6 bases, and 8 bases had no gene match. This CDR3 spans 15 amino acids. Germline V gene data show CDR1 as SGHNT and CDR2 as YENEEA.

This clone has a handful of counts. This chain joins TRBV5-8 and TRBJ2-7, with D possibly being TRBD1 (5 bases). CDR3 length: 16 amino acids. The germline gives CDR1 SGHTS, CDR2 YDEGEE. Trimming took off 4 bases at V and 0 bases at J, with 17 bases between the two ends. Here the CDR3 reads CASSRSTGFSSYEQYF. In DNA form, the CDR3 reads TGTGCCAGCAGCAGAAGTACAGGTTTTAGCTCCTACGAGCAGTACTTC.

CDR3: CASSIRQEGNTIYF. Written as DNA, the CDR3 is TGTGCCAGCAGCATCCGACAGGAAGGAAACACCATATATTTT. The rearrangement links TRBV6-5 to TRBJ1-3; perhaps TRBD1 as D (6 bases). Per germline, CDR1 MNHEY and CDR2 SVGAGI. This CDR3 region has 14 residues. The V end was cut by 6 bases, the J end by 4 bases, with 13 bases between.

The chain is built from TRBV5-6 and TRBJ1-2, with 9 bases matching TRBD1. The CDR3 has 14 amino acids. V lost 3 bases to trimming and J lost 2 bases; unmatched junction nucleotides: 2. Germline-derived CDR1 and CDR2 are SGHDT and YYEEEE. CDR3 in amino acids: CASSWGTGNYGYTF. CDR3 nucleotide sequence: TGTGCCAGCAGCTGGGGGACAGGGAACTATGGCTACACCTTC.